This TCR beta chain was captured in a study of cytomegalovirus exposure and HLA in healthy donors. Study overall: Earlier work reported 117 million unique TCR beta sequences from some 170 million T cells.

This PCR relied on a set of 60 Vbeta primers and 13 Jbeta primers. Clones were read by immunoSEQ multiplex PCR, and TCRdb kept only the in-frame ones, dropping some. The sample carries around 170,000 clones, about four fifths recorded once. Germline CDR1 SGHRS, CDR2 YFSETQ. The CDR3 has 14 residues. V gave up 4 bases and J gave up 2 bases, with 11 bases separating them. General study results and limits: V segments that were indistinguishable, TRBV6-2 and TRBV6-3 among them, were omitted from analysis. The study labeled fewer than 200 TCR beta chains cytomegalovirus-associated.

This clone was detected once. Its antigen is not identified. Sequenced: PBMCs. The sequence derives from a woman between 50 and 59 years old in good health and CMV-seropositive. This sequence joins TRBV5-1 and TRBJ2-3; D perhaps matches TRBD2 (5 bases). The CDR3 is CASSADSPTDTQYF. CDR3 nucleotides: TGCGCCAGCAGCGCGGACTCCCCCACAGATACGCAGTATTTT.